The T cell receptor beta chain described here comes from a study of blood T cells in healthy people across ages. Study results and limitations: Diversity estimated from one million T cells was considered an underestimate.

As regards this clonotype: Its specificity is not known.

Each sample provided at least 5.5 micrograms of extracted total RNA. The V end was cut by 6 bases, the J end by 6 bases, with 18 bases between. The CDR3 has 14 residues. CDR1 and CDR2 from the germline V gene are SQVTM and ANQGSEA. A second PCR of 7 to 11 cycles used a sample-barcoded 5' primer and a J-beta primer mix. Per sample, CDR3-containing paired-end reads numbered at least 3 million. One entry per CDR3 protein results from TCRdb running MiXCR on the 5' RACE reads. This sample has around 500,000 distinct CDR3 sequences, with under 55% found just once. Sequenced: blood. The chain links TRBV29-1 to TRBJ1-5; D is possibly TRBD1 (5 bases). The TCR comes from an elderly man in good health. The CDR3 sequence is CSVRDGGSGQPQHF. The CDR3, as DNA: TGCAGCGTCAGGGATGGGGGATCGGGTCAGCCCCAGCATTTT.